The rows below give T cell receptor beta chains drawn from one sample of a study of cytomegalovirus exposure and HLA in healthy donors. The repertoire was sequenced with immunoSEQ multiplex PCR; TCRdb's copy has only in-frame clones and lacks some. The sample has more than 250,000 clones, about 90% seen once. The sequencing input was PBMCs. These receptors were obtained from a woman aged 25 to 45 in good health and CMV-seropositive. Each CDR3 is given with its conserved first and last residue. The D gene is left open where the match is weak. A clone size is listed for some rows: how often the clone was seen (once, few, many), or a class if it is expanded.

>TRBV4-3|.|TRBD1|TRBJ2-2
TGCGCCAGCAGCCACCCCGGGACAGGGGCCACCGGGGAGCTGTTTTTT
CASSHPGTGATGELFF
>TRBV27|.|TRBD2|TRBJ2-3
TGTGCCAGCAGTTGGGCTAGCGGGGGGGAATCTAGCACAGATACGCAGTATTTT
CASSWASGGESSTDTQYF
>TRBV27|.|.|TRBJ1-2
TGTGCCAGCAGTTCCCAGGGTATCTATGGCTACACCTTC
CASSSQGIYGYTF
>TRBV9|.|.|TRBJ1-6
TGTGCCAGCAGCGTAGCGGTGGATAATTCACCCCTCCACTTT
CASSVAVDNSPLHF
>TRBV6-6|.|TRBD1|TRBJ1-2
TGTGCCAGCTCGCAGCGGGGACAGGGCTACACCTTC
CASSQRGQGYTF
>TRBV9|.|TRBD2|TRBJ2-5
TGTGCCAGCAGCCAAGGGACTAGCGGGGGCCAAGAGACCCAGTACTTC
CASSQGTSGGQETQYF
>TRBV5-6|.|TRBD1|TRBJ1-1
TGTGCCAGCAGCAAGGACAGGAGGTACACTGAAGCTTTCTTT
CASSKDRRYTEAFF
>TRBV9|.|TRBD2|TRBJ2-5
TGTGCCAGCAACAGACGGGGACTAGCGGGAGACGAGACCCAGTACTTC
CASNRRGLAGDETQYF
>TRBV6-5|.|TRBD1|TRBJ2-7
TGTGCCAGCACTGGGGGACAGGGTATCTACGAGCAGTACTTC
CASTGGQGIYEQYF
>TRBV11-2|once|.|TRBJ2-7
TGTGCCGGCTCCCCCGTGGGCTCCTACGAGCAGTACTTC
CAGSPVGSYEQYF
>TRBV7-9|.|TRBD2|TRBJ2-4
TGTGCCAGCAGTCTACGGAGCATAGCGGGGGCGCACATTCAGTACTTC
CASSLRSIAGAHIQYF
>TRBV2|.|.|TRBJ1-2
TGTGCCAGCAGTGAACTTGGTGGCTACACCTTC
CASSELGGYTF
>TRBV27|once|TRBD1|TRBJ1-5
TGTGCCAGCAGATTACAGGGGGCGTCTCGCAATCAGCCCCAGCATTTT
CASRLQGASRNQPQHF
>TRBV30|.|TRBD1|TRBJ1-5
TGTGCCTGGGCTAAGGACAGGTCGAGAGGAATATATAGCAATCAGCCCCAGCATTTT
CAWAKDRSRGIYSNQPQHF
>TRBV11-3|.|.|TRBJ2-1
TGTGCCAGCAGCTTGTCCGGGAACGATGAGCAGTTCTTC
CASSLSGNDEQFF
>TRBV11-2|.|.|TRBJ1-1
TGTGCCAGCTTACGGGCAGGGTGGGGCACTGAAGCTTTCTTT
CASLRAGWGTEAFF
>TRBV6-4|once|TRBD2|TRBJ2-1
TGTGCCAGCAGTTTAAACTCTAGCGGGAGGAAGAGGAATGAGCAGTTCTTC
CASSLNSSGRKRNEQFF
>TRBV7-3|.|TRBD1|TRBJ2-2
TGTGCCAGCAGCGTTAGTCCTGACAGGGTTTATACCGGGGAGCTGTTTTTT
CASSVSPDRVYTGELFF
>TRBV7-6|.|TRBD1|TRBJ2-1
TGTGCCAGCAGCACCGGACAGGGAAGGGGGAACAATGAGCAGTTCTTC
CASSTGQGRGNNEQFF
>TRBV9|.|TRBD1|TRBJ2-1
TGTGCCAGCAGCGTCCGACAGGGTAATGAGCAGTTCTTC
CASSVRQGNEQFF
>TRBV11-2|once|.|TRBJ2-7
TGTGCCAGCAGCTTAATAGCGGCCTCCTACGAGCAGTACTTC
CASSLIAASYEQYF
>TRBV6-5|.|TRBD1|TRBJ2-7
TGTGCCAGCAGTTACTCGAGCAGGGGGAATTACGAGCAGTACTTC
CASSYSSRGNYEQYF
>TRBV27|.|TRBD2|TRBJ2-7
TGTGCCAGCAGTTTATCGTCGCCGGCTAGCGGATACTCCTACGAGCAGTACTTC
CASSLSSPASGYSYEQYF
>TRBV27|.|TRBD2|TRBJ2-7
TGTGCCAGCAGTGCAGCCGCCGGGACTAGCGGTTACGAGCAGTACTTC
CASSAAAGTSGYEQYF
>TRBV29-1|.|.|TRBJ2-1
TGCAGCGGCCAGCCCGGATCCAATGAGCAGTTCTTC
CSGQPGSNEQFF
>TRBV5-4|.|.|TRBJ2-7
TGTGCCAGCAGCGGAGACAGACCCTACGAGCAGTACTTC
CASSGDRPYEQYF
>TRBV27|.|.|TRBJ1-4
TGTGCCAGCAGTTCTGCCCTGGGATTCCGCGATAGTAATGAAAAACTGTTTTTT
CASSSALGFRDSNEKLFF
>TRBV5-1|.|TRBD1|TRBJ1-1
TGCGCCAGCAGTGCGGAGGGGGCTCCTATGAACACTGAAGCTTTCTTT
CASSAEGAPMNTEAFF
>TRBV15|.|TRBD1|TRBJ2-5
TGTGCCACCAGCAGAGAACCGGGACAGGGGGCCCAAGAGACCCAGTACTTC
CATSREPGQGAQETQYF
>TRBV20-1|.|.|TRBJ2-5
TGCAGTGTGCCGTGGGGAGAGACCCAGTACTTC
CSVPWGETQYF
>TRBV7-8|.|.|TRBJ1-2
TGTGCCAGCAGCTTAGCCTCTGACTATGGCTACACCTTC
CASSLASDYGYTF
>TRBV7-2|once|.|TRBJ2-2
TGTGCCAGCAGCTTATTCCTGGCAGTAAACACCGGGGAGCTGTTTTTT
CASSLFLAVNTGELFF
>TRBV5-6|.|.|TRBJ2-2
TGTGCCAGCAGCTTGGCCGGCAGACCCGGGGAGCTGTTTTTT
CASSLAGRPGELFF
>TRBV11-2|.|TRBD2|TRBJ2-7
TGTGCCAGCAGCTTATGGGCGGGGGACGAGCAGTACTTC
CASSLWAGDEQYF
>TRBV29-1|.|.|TRBJ1-4
TGCAGCGTTGGGGGAGGGGAAAAACTGTTTTTT
CSVGGGEKLFF
>TRBV28|.|.|TRBJ2-7
TGTGCCAGCAGTCCCAGCGGATTTCCAGGGCAGTACTTC
CASSPSGFPGQYF
>TRBV6-5|.|TRBD1|TRBJ1-2
TGTGCCAGCAGTTCGATCACAGGGGCTAACTATGGCTACACCTTC
CASSSITGANYGYTF